These T cell receptor beta chains were read from a single sample in a study of shared clonotypes between healthy human individuals. TCRdb's copy holds only in-frame clones and misses some; the assay was immunoSEQ multiplex PCR. There are about 1 million clones in the sample; about 75% occur only once, and about 1.5% lies in the top ten. Sequences were obtained from memory CD4+ T cells sorted from blood. The receptors originated from a man younger than 35 in good health. Both conserved end residues are part of each CDR3. Fields, in order: J gene, V gene, D gene, CDR3 protein. The D gene is left open where the match is weak.

>TRBJ1-2|TRBV7-8|.
CASSSDRIVYYGYTF
>TRBJ1-4|TRBV11-2|.
CASSPSVTYDEKLFF
>TRBJ2-7|TRBV5-6|.
CASSLNNYEQYF
>TRBJ2-3|TRBV2|.
CASSEGIGRTDTQYF
>TRBJ2-3|TRBV11-2|.
CASSRGTAPSTDTQYF
>TRBJ1-6|TRBV4-1|.
CASSQVLTSPLHF
>TRBJ2-1|TRBV11-2|.
CASSPIPGSYNEQFF
>TRBJ1-5|TRBV27|.
CASSFKGSQPQHF
>TRBJ2-7|TRBV5-5|.
CASSFSYFNYEQYF
>TRBJ1-2|TRBV7-2|.
CASGYTVGYGYTF
>TRBJ1-4|TRBV27|.
CASSLREGEKLFF
>TRBJ2-5|TRBV5-1|.
CASSFPGDPQETQYF
>TRBJ1-5|TRBV6-6|.
CASSYSGVTQHF
>TRBJ2-7|TRBV9|.
CASSPAAPAYEQYF
>TRBJ1-6|TRBV5-6|.
CASSEGPNSPLHF
>TRBJ2-1|TRBV5-1|.
CASSLDTINEQFF
>TRBJ2-1|TRBV4-1|TRBD2
CASSQELAGYNEQFF
>TRBJ2-1|TRBV6-1|.
CASSEFSGKREQFF
>TRBJ2-7|TRBV11-2|TRBD1
CASSLGQGASGYEQYF
>TRBJ1-6|TRBV19|TRBD1
CASRTGDHGGYNSPLHF
>TRBJ2-2|TRBV5-5|.
CASRSAGANTGELFF
>TRBJ2-1|TRBV7-2|.
CASRAPSQLNEQFF